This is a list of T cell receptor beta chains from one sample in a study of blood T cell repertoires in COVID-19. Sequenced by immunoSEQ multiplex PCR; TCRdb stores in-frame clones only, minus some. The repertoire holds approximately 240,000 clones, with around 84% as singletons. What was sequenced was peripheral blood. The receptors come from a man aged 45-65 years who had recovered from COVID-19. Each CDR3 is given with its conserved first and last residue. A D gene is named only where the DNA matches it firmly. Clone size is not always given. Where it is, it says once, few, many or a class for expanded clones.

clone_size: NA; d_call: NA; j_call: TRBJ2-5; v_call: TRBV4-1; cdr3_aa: CASSQEDRQETQYF; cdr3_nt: TGCGCCAGCAGCCAAGAGGACAGACAAGAGACCCAGTACTTC
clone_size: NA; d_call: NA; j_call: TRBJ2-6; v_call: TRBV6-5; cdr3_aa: CASSSLELVGANVLTF; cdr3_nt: TGTGCCAGCAGTTCCCTCGAGCTGGTTGGGGCCAACGTCCTGACTTTC
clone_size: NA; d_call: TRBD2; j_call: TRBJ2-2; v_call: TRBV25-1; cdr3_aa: CASSEHKVAGVLTGELFF; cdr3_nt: TGTGCCAGCAGTGAACATAAGGTAGCGGGAGTCCTCACCGGGGAGCTGTTTTTT
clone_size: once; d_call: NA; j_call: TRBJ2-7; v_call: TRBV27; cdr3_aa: CASSLQGLNFEQYF; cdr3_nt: TGTGCCAGCAGCCTTCAGGGTCTCAACTTCGAGCAGTACTTC
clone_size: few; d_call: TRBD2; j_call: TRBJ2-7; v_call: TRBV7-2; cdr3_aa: CASSLRDYGFYEQYF; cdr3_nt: TGTGCCAGCAGCTTACGGGACTACGGATTCTACGAGCAGTACTTC
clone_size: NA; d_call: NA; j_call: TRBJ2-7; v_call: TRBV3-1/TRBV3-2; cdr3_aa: CASSQEGLRGEQYF; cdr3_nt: TGTGCCAGCAGCCAAGAGGGTCTTCGGGGGGAGCAGTACTTC
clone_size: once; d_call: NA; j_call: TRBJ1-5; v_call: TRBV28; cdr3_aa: CASRYHRDTNQPQHF; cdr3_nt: TGTGCCAGCAGGTACCACCGGGACACCAATCAGCCCCAGCATTTT
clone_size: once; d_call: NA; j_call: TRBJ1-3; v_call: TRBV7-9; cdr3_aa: CASSLSGGIAGNTIYF; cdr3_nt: TGTGCCAGCAGCTTATCCGGGGGAATTGCTGGAAACACCATATATTTT
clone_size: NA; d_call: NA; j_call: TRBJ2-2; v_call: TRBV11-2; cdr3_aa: CASSSDYHTGELFF; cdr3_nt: TGTGCCAGCAGCTCCGACTATCACACCGGGGAGCTGTTTTTT
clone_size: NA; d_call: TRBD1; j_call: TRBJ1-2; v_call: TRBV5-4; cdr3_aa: CASSQPGQNYGYTF; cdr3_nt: TGTGCCAGCAGCCAACCGGGACAGAACTATGGCTACACCTTC
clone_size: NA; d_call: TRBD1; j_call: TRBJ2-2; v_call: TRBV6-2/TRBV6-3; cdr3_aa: CASSYGTVNTGELFF; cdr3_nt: TGTGCCAGCAGTTATGGGACAGTTAACACCGGGGAGCTGTTTTTT
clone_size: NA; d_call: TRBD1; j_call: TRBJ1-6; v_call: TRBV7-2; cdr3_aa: CASSPRGLGNSPLHF; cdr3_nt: TGTGCCAGCAGCCCGAGGGGGCTGGGGAATTCACCCCTCCACTTT
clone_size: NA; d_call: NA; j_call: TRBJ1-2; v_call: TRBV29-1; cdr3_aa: CSVSKQGDYGYTF; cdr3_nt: TGCAGCGTTTCGAAACAGGGAGACTATGGCTACACCTTC
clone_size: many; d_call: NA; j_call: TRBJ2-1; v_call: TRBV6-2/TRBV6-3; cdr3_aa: CASSRLETNEQFF; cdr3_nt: TGTGCCAGCAGTAGACTAGAAACGAATGAGCAGTTCTTC
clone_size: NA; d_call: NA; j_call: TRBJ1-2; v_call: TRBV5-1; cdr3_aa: CASSLGRGSDGYTF; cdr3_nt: TGCGCCAGCAGCTTGGGTAGAGGGTCGGATGGCTACACCTTC
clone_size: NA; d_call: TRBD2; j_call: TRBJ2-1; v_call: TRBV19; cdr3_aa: CSSGRAGEQFF; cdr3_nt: TGTTCAAGCGGGAGGGCCGGAGAGCAGTTCTTC
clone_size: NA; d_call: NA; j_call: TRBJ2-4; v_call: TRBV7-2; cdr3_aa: CASSSFSGAKNIQYF; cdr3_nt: TGTGCCAGCAGCTCATTCAGCGGAGCCAAAAACATTCAGTACTTC
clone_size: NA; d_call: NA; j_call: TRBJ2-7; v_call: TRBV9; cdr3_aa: CASSPLGSSYEQYF; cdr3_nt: TGTGCCAGCAGCCCATTGGGCAGCTCCTACGAGCAGTACTTC
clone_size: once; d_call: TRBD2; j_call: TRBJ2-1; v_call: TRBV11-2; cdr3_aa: CATTLAGVGEQFF; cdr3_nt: TGTGCCACCACCCTAGCGGGAGTTGGTGAGCAGTTCTTC
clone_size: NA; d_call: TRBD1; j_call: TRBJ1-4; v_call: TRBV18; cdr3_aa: CASSPSGTGEKLFF; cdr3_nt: TGTGCCAGCTCACCTTCGGGGACAGGGGAAAAACTGTTTTTT
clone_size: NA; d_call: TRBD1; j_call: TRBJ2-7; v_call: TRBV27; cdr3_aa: CASSPLPGGPYEQYF; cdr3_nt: TGTGCCAGCAGTCCTCTTCCAGGGGGTCCCTACGAGCAGTACTTC
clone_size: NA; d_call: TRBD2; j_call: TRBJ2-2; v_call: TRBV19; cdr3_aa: CASSINGLAGGGELFF; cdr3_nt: TGTGCCAGTAGTATAAATGGACTAGCGGGGGGCGGGGAGCTGTTTTTT
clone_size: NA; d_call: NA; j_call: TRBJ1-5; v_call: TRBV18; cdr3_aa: CASSLSAQGSGQPQHF; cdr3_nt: TGTGCCAGCTCACTGTCGGCTCAGGGATCGGGTCAGCCCCAGCATTTT
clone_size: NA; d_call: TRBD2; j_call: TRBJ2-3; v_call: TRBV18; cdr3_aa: CASSGGSTDTQYF; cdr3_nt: TGTGCCAGCTCGGGGGGGAGCACAGATACGCAGTATTTT
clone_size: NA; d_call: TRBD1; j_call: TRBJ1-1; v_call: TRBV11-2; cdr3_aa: CASRTGQDTEAFF; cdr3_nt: TGTGCCAGCAGGACGGGACAGGACACTGAAGCTTTCTTT
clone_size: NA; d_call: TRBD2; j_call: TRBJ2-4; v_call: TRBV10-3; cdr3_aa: CAISVAGENIQYF; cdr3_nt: TGTGCCATCAGCGTAGCGGGAGAAAACATTCAGTACTTC
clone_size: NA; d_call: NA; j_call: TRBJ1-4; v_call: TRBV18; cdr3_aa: CASSPLEGQIEKLFF; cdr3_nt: TGTGCCAGCTCACCACTCGAAGGACAGATTGAAAAACTGTTTTTT
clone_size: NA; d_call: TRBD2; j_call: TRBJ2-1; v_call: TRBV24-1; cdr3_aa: CATSDSGTRSNFEQFF; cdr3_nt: TGTGCCACCAGTGATTCCGGGACTAGGTCTAACTTTGAGCAGTTCTTC
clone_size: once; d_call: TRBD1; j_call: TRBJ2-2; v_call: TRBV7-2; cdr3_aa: CASSPGQGPGELFF; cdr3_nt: TGTGCCAGCAGCCCCGGACAGGGCCCCGGGGAGCTGTTTTTT
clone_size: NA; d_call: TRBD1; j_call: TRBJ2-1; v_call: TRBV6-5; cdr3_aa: CASSFQGALSNEQFF; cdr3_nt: TGTGCCAGCAGTTTCCAGGGGGCATTGAGCAATGAGCAGTTCTTC
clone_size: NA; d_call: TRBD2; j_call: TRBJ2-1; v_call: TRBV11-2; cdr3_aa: CASSLSHRLAAYNEQFF; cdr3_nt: TGTGCCAGCAGCTTAAGTCATAGACTAGCGGCCTACAATGAGCAGTTCTTC
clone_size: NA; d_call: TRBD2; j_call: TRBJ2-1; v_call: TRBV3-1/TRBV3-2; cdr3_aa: CASSQQLNGRARGQFF; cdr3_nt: TGTGCCAGCAGCCAACAGCTAAACGGGAGGGCCCGGGGGCAGTTCTTC
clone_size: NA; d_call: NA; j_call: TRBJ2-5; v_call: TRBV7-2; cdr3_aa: CASSSMGAETQYF; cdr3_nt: TGTGCCAGCAGCTCCATGGGCGCCGAGACCCAGTACTTC
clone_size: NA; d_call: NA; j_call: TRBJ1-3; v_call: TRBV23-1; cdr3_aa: CASSHSTKSQGVSGNTIYF; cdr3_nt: TGCGCCAGCAGTCACTCTACGAAATCCCAGGGTGTCTCTGGAAACACCATATATTTT
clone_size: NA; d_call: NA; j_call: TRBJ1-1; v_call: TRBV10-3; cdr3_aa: CAISEARNTEAFF; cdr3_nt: TGTGCCATCAGTGAGGCTAGGAACACTGAAGCTTTCTTT
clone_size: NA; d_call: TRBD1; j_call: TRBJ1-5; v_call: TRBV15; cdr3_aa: CATSMGTGSNQPQHF; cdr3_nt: TGTGCCACCAGCATGGGGACAGGGAGCAATCAGCCCCAGCATTTT
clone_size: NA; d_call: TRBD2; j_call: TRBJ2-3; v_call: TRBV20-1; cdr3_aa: CSASRREDTDTQYF; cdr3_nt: TGCAGTGCTAGTAGGCGGGAGGACACAGATACGCAGTATTTT
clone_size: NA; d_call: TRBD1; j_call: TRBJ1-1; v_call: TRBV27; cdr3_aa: CASSYHDRVNTEAFF; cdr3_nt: TGTGCCAGCAGTTATCATGACAGGGTGAACACTGAAGCTTTCTTT
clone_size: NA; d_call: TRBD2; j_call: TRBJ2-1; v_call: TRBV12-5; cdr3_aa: CASGLEIAGTNEQFF; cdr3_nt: TGTGCTAGTGGTTTGGAGATAGCGGGGACAAATGAGCAGTTCTTC
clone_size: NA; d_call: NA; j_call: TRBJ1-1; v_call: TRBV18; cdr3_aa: CASSRTDKNTEAFF; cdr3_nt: TGTGCCAGCTCACGGACAGACAAGAACACTGAAGCTTTCTTT
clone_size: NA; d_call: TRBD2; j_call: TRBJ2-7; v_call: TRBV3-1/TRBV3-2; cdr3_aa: CASSPWEGSSYEQYF; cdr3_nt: TGTGCCAGCAGCCCTTGGGAGGGGAGCTCCTACGAGCAGTACTTC
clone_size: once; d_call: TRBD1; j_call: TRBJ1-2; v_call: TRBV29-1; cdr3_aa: CSVWTGTEDGYTF; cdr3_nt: TGCAGCGTTTGGACAGGGACGGAAGATGGCTACACCTTC
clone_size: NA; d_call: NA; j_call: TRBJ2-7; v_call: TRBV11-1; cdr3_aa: CASSLAAGIYEQYF; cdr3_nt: TGTGCCAGCAGCTTAGCGGCGGGGATCTACGAGCAGTACTTC
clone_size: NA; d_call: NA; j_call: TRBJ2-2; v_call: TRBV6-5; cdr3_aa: CASIPRANTGELFF; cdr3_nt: TGTGCCAGCATTCCCAGGGCGAACACCGGGGAGCTGTTTTTT
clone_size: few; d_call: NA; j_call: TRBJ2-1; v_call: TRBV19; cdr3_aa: CASSLTRQSYNEQFF; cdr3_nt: TGTGCCAGTAGCCTGACCCGACAGTCCTACAATGAGCAGTTCTTC
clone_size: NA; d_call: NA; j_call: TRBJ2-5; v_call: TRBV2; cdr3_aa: CASSEARGTETQYF; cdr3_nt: TGTGCCAGCAGTGAAGCAAGGGGCACGGAGACCCAGTACTTC
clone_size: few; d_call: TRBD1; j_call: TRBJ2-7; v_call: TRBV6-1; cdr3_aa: CASSEARGGLGFEQYF; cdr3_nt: TGTGCCAGCAGTGAAGCGCGAGGGGGCTTGGGTTTCGAGCAGTACTTC
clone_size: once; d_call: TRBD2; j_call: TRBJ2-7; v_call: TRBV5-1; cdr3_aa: CASSISSGRSYEQYF; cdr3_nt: TGCGCCAGCAGCATATCTAGCGGGAGGTCCTACGAGCAGTACTTC
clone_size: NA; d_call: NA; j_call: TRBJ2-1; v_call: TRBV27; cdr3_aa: CASRPLEVNEQFF; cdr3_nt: TGTGCCAGCAGACCGCTAGAGGTCAATGAGCAGTTCTTC